What follows are 24 T cell receptor beta chains derived from one specimen sequenced in a study of PD-L1 blockade in urothelial cancer. The time point is: pretreatment peripheral blood. The protocol was immunoSEQ multiplex PCR, while the TCRdb copy is restricted to in-frame clones and leaves out a portion. The sample carries over 35,000 clones, 70% to 90% recorded once. The source was PBMCs, collected around atezolizumab (anti-PD-L1) treatment. All receptors derive from a man older than 75 with urothelial cancer.

This clone appeared a single time. The genes are TRBV19 and TRBJ1-4; no reliable D call. Germline loops: CDR1 LNHDA, CDR2 SQIVND (reference sequence). The CDR3 runs to 16 residues. V was clipped by 4 bases and J by 0 bases, with 12 bases between them. CDR3 DNA sequence: TGTGCCAGTAGTACCGCCCGGACTGCAACTAATGAAAAACTGTTTTTT. This translates into CASSTARTATNEKLFF. The full variable domain, its missing parts supplied by reference TRBV19 and TRBJ1-4, is DGGITQSPKYLFRKEGQNVTLSCEQNLNHDAMYWYRQDPGQGLRLIYYSQIVNDFQKGDIAEGYSVSREKKESFPLTVTSAQKNPTAFYLCASSTARTATNEKLFFGSGTQLSVL.

J is TRBJ2-5 and V is TRBV6-6, with TRBD1 matching over 7 bases. The V gene's germline CDR1 is MNHNY and CDR2 SVGAGI (reference sequence). The CDR3 runs to 15 residues. V lost 6 bases to trimming and J lost 1 base; unmatched junction nucleotides: 8. The CDR3 is CASSRGQLLQETQYF. The DNA of the CDR3 is TGTGCCAGCAGCCGGGGACAGCTACTCCAAGAGACCCAGTACTTC.

The chain uses TRBV5-6 and TRBJ2-7; the D gene is possibly TRBD2 (7 bases). Per the germline V gene, CDR1 is SGHDT and CDR2 is YYEEEE. Trimming pared 3 bases from V and 2 bases from J, leaving 12 bases between. This CDR3 spans 14 amino acids. The CDR3 nucleotides read TGTGCCAGCAGCTGGGGGGGCGGTGCCTACGAGCAGTACTTC. Encoded protein: CASSWGGGAYEQYF.

This CDR3 reads CASSSGGWASGSYEQFF. The CDR3 DNA sequence: TGTGCCAGCAGCTCAGGGGGGTGGGCTAGCGGGAGCTATGAGCAGTTCTTC. The chain has TRBV7-9 and TRBJ2-1, with TRBD2 matching 10 bases. CDR3 length equals 17 residues. From germline, CDR1 is SEHNR and CDR2 FQNEAQ (reference sequence). Trimming took 4 bases from V and 8 from J; bases not matched to a gene: 14.

The chain recombines TRBV2 with TRBJ1-2; D remains ambiguous. Germline loops: CDR1 SNHLY, CDR2 FYNNEI. V was clipped by 2 bases and J by 3 bases, with 10 bases between them. CDR3 length: 14 amino acids. CDR3 DNA: TGTGCCAGCAGTGAAAGCGGGTTGGACTATGGCTACACCTTC. Its translation: CASSESGLDYGYTF.

The CDR3 reads CASSVVRDTGELFF. The CDR3 DNA follows: TGTGCCAGCAGCGTAGTCCGGGACACCGGGGAGCTGTTTTTT. This chain links TRBV9 with TRBJ2-2, with unresolved D. The CDR3 runs to 14 residues. Germline loops: CDR1 SGDLS, CDR2 YYNGEE. The ends were cut back, 0 bases at V and 3 bases at J, with 6 bases in the middle.

The CDR3 region has the DNA TGTGCCAGCACCAACCCCGGGACAGGGTCCTACGAGCAGTACTTC. As protein: CASTNPGTGSYEQYF. The chain uses TRBV5-4 and TRBJ2-7; 9 bases align to TRBD1. The CDR3 spans 15 residues. CDR1 and CDR2 (germline): SGHNT, YYREEE (reference sequence). Unmatched junction bases numbered 8, after V lost 6 bases and J lost 1 base.

The chain recombines TRBV5-6 with TRBJ2-3; 8 bases line up with TRBD2. The junction had 5 bases not matched to a gene; V was cut back by 5 bases and J by 0 bases. The CDR3 covers 15 residues. Looked up from germline, CDR1 is SGHDT and CDR2 is YYEEEE. In DNA, the CDR3 is TGTGCCAGCAGTCCCGGGACTAGGAGCACAGATACGCAGTATTTT. Translation: CASSPGTRSTDTQYF.

CDR3 protein: CASSPDGAYGYTF. The DNA for the CDR3 is TGTGCCAGCAGCCCCGATGGGGCCTATGGCTACACCTTC. The chain couples TRBV7-2 to TRBJ1-2; TRBD1 is a possible D gene (5 bases). CDR1 and CDR2 (germline): SGHTA, FQGNSA. Trimming cost V 5 bases and J 4 bases, with 11 bases left between them. This CDR3 has 13 amino acids.

This clone showed up just a few times. The chain employs TRBV10-3 and TRBJ1-5; no firm D call. V was cut by 2 bases and J by 1 base, with 9 bases left in between. In germline, CDR1 is ENHRY, CDR2 SYGVKD. This CDR3 is built from 15 residues. The CDR3 bases are TGTGCCATCAGTGAGACGAGGCAGAGCAATCAGCCCCAGCATTTT. The encoded protein is CAISETRQSNQPQHF.

The V call is TRBV30, the J call TRBJ2-3; a weak D match, TRBD1 (6 bases). Trimming pared 1 base from V and 0 bases from J, leaving 14 bases between. CDR1 and CDR2 from the germline V gene are GTSNPN and SVGIG (reference sequence). The CDR3 sequence is 16 residues long. CDR3 in DNA: TGTGCCTGGAGTGGCGTGGACAGTGGGAGCACAGATACGCAGTATTTT. It is translated as CAWSGVDSGSTDTQYF.

CDR3 nucleotide sequence: TGTGCCAGCAGCCAAAAAAGGGGTAGCACAGATACGCAGTATTTT. This sequence encodes CASSQKRGSTDTQYF. The chain has TRBV11-3 and TRBJ2-3, with D maybe TRBD1 (5 bases). Germline CDR1 SGHNT, CDR2 YENEEA. V was trimmed by 5 bases and J by 0 bases, leaving 12 bases between them. This CDR3 is 15 amino acids long.

The chain joins TRBV10-3 to TRBJ1-1; no clear D gene. From germline, CDR1 is ENHRY and CDR2 SYGVKD. The germline V and J ends were trimmed by 4 bases and 1 base, with 13 bases remaining between them. The CDR3 covers 15 residues. CDR3 sequence reads: CAISVGGPSNTEAFF. As DNA, the CDR3 is TGTGCCATCAGTGTAGGAGGACCTTCGAACACTGAAGCTTTCTTT.

V and J are TRBV27 and TRBJ1-1; the match to TRBD1 covers 8 bases. V was clipped by 0 bases and J by 1 base; unmatched bases: 4. This CDR3 is 16 amino acids long. From germline, CDR1 is MNHEY and CDR2 SMNVEV (reference sequence). CDR3 protein: CASSLSWTGRNTEAFF. The CDR3 DNA reads TGTGCCAGCAGTTTATCCTGGACAGGGCGGAACACTGAAGCTTTCTTT.

The J gene is TRBJ2-2, the V gene TRBV10-2; D is possibly TRBD1 (5 bases). The CDR3 is 14 residues long. Trimming shortened V by 5 bases and J by 4 bases, and 11 bases separated the two germline ends. Germline V CDR1 and CDR2: WSHSY, SAAADI. CDR3 region: CASSPSRGTGELFF. Here the CDR3 DNA reads TGCGCCAGCAGTCCCTCAAGGGGCACCGGGGAGCTGTTTTTT.

The chain couples TRBV29-1 to TRBJ1-1, with D hard to call. The V end lost 7 bases, the J end lost 5 bases, and 11 bases lay between the germline ends. Germline CDR1 reads SQVTM; CDR2 reads ANQGSEA. The CDR3 totals 11 residues. The CDR3 is CSAEGRTEAFF. The CDR3 DNA is TGCAGCGCCGAGGGCCGGACTGAAGCTTTCTTT.

The chain employs TRBV7-8 and TRBJ2-1; D is perhaps TRBD1 (6 bases). The ends were cut back, 5 bases at V and 14 bases at J, with 22 bases in the middle. CDR1 and CDR2 from the germline V gene are SGHVS and FQNEAQ. This CDR3 has 14 residues. DNA for the CDR3: TGTGCCAGCAGCACCCGACAGGTAGGAGCTACGGAGTTCTTC. Residues: CASSTRQVGATEFF.

This chain uses TRBV5-8 with TRBJ2-5; 8 bases agree with TRBD2. CDR3 size: 17 residues. The germline V gene has CDR1 SGHTS and CDR2 YDEGEE. Trimming at V came to 1 base and at J to 2 bases, leaving 10 bases not matched to a gene. The CDR3 here is CASSLRVGGGPQETQYF. As DNA, the CDR3 is TGTGCCAGCAGCTTGAGGGTCGGGGGGGGCCCTCAAGAGACCCAGTACTTC.

For the CDR3, the DNA is TGCGCCAGCAGCCCCCGGACAGGGGAAGGCTACACCTTC. Amino acids: CASSPRTGEGYTF. This chain uses TRBV10-1 with TRBJ1-2; TRBD1 matches 9 bases. The germline CDR1 and CDR2 sequences are WNHNN and SYGVQD (reference sequence). This CDR3 is built from 13 residues. The ends lost 6 bases at V and 8 bases at J; junction bases unmatched: 7.

In the case of this clone: Mismatch with germline at one junction end may stem from a read error. CDR3 region: CASSSLAGSYEQYF. The CDR3 DNA is TGTGCCAGTAGTTCCCTAGCGGGCTCCTACGAGCAGTACTTC. The V gene is TRBV27, the J gene TRBJ2-7; 8 bases map to TRBD2. The CDR3 is 14 amino acids. Germline V lookup: CDR1 MNHEY, CDR2 SMNVEV (reference sequence).

CDR3 DNA sequence: TGTGCTAGTGGTTCCACCCGTAGCGGGAGACCTAGCACAGATACGCAGTATTTT. Translated, it gives CASGSTRSGRPSTDTQYF. The chain combines TRBV12-5 with TRBJ2-3; TRBD2 matches 9 bases. CDR3 length: 18 residues. V lost 4 bases and J lost 0; bases outside the gene matches: 11. Germline lookup yields CDR1 LGHNT and CDR2 FRNRAP.

V and J are TRBV6-6 and TRBJ1-2, with 11 bases fitting TRBD1. Germline CDR1 and CDR2: MNHNY and SVGAGI (reference sequence). The CDR3 spans 15 residues. V lost 6 bases and J lost 2; bases outside the gene matches: 5. CDR3 region: CASRSGTGGNYGYTF. CDR3 nucleotide sequence: TGTGCCAGCAGGTCTGGGACAGGGGGAAACTATGGCTACACCTTC.

The genes are TRBV25-1 and TRBJ2-1; D unclear. V lost 7 bases and J 2 bases, leaving 3 bases between the germline ends. Germline V CDR1 and CDR2: MGHDK, SYGVNS. The CDR3 loop spans 11 amino acids. The CDR3 reads CASTAYNEQFF. The CDR3, as DNA: TGTGCCAGCACGGCCTACAATGAGCAGTTCTTC.

This rearrangement joins TRBV1 to TRBJ1-1. TRBV1 corresponds to a pseudogene. The CDR3 has 16 residues. The DNA for the CDR3 is TGCACCAGCAGCCAAGAAAAGGGGGGGCGCCGGACTGAAGCTTTCTTT. Translation: CTSSQEKGGRRTEAFF.